Below are 13 T cell receptor beta chains sequenced from a single sample in a study of T cells in tuberculosis. Sorting used thawed, overnight-rested PBMC stained with anti-CD3, a viability dye and GMM-loaded CD1B tetramer. The lipid loaded on the CD1B tetramers was C32 glucose monomycolate from Rhodococcus equi. Sequencing used immunoSEQ multiplex PCR; TCRdb keeps in-frame clones, though not all of them. The sample has about 59,000 clones, roughly 79% seen once; the top ten hold about 13%. The sample taken for sequencing was CD1b-GMM tetramer-negative cells sorted from PBMCs. Every receptor here comes from an adult woman with latent tuberculosis.

This clone was found a few times. The V gene is TRBV5-4, the J gene TRBJ1-2; 9 positions agree with TRBD1. Germline CDR1 SGHNT, CDR2 YYREEE (reference sequence). V lost 6 bases and J lost 4; bases outside the gene matches: 7. The CDR3 has 14 residues. CDR3 nucleotides: TGTGCCAGCACCCCTGACAGGGGGGGCTATGGCTACACCTTC. The encoded protein is CASTPDRGGYGYTF. Full variable domain (outside the CDR3, taken from reference TRBV5-4 and TRBJ1-2): ETGVTQSPTHLIKTRGQQVTLRCSSQSGHNTVSWYQQALGQGPQFIFQYYREEENGRGNFPPRFSGLQFPNYSSELNVNALELDDSALYLCASTPDRGGYGYTFGSGTRLTVV.

The chain combines TRBV7-9 with TRBJ1-6; 7 bases are a match to TRBD1. CDR3 size: 16 residues. Looked up from germline, CDR1 is SEHNR and CDR2 is FQNEAQ (reference sequence). V shed 5 bases, J shed 8 bases, and the junction held 12 bases outside the gene matches. CDR3 DNA sequence: TGTGCCAGCAGCCCTTGGGACAGCCCCCTAGATTCACCCCTCCACTTT. This translates into CASSPWDSPLDSPLHF. Full variable domain (remainder filled in from reference TRBV7-9 and TRBJ1-6): DTGVSQNPRHKITKRGQNVTFRCDPISEHNRLYWYRQTLGQGPEFLTYFQNEAQLEKSRLLSDRFSAERPKGSFSTLEIQRTEQGDSAMYLCASSPWDSPLDSPLHFGNGTRLTVT.

J is TRBJ1-1 and V is TRBV11-3; D remains ambiguous. The CDR3 extends over 14 amino acids. The V gene lost 4 bases and the J gene lost 6 bases, with 15 bases spanning the gap. In germline, CDR1 is SGHNT, CDR2 YENEEA. Here the CDR3 reads CASSSQSVNSEAFF. CDR3 in DNA: TGTGCCAGCAGCTCACAGTCGGTTAACTCTGAAGCTTTCTTT.

The V and J genes are TRBV4-2 and TRBJ2-5; 7 bases fit TRBD2. The J call may not be correct, given that the DNA end is closer to TRBJ2-7. CDR3 length: 16 residues. CDR1 LGHNA and CDR2 YNFKEQ come from the germline V gene. CDR3 DNA sequence: TGTGCCAGCAGCCAATCTGGATGGAGCGGGGTACCCGAGCAGTACTTC. It translates to CASSQSGWSGVPEQYF.

This chain joins TRBV2 and TRBJ2-2, with TRBD1 as a possible D gene (7 bases). Trimming shortened V by 3 bases and J by 5 bases, and 13 bases separated the two germline ends. Germline V gene lookup returns CDR1 SNHLY and CDR2 FYNNEI. The CDR3 has 15 amino acids. The chain's CDR3 is CASSDGQAGTGELFF. In DNA form, the CDR3 reads TGTGCCAGCAGTGACGGACAGGCGGGGACCGGGGAGCTGTTTTTT.

CDR3 nucleotide sequence: TGTGCCAGCAGTTTAGGCGGGGGCGCATTGAACACTGAAGCTTTCTTT. It codes for CASSLGGGALNTEAFF. The chain carries TRBV28 and TRBJ1-1; a possible D gene is TRBD1 (6 bases). Germline V CDR1 and CDR2: MDHEN, SYDVKM. This CDR3 is built from 16 residues. With 2 bases removed from V and 0 bases from J, the gap between germline ends came to 13 bases.

The V gene is TRBV18, the J gene TRBJ2-7, with 12 nucleotides matching TRBD1. Looked up from germline, CDR1 is KGHSH and CDR2 is LQKENI. The CDR3 consists of 16 residues. Germline trimming cut 0 bases from V and 7 bases from J; bases unmatched to any gene: 7. CDR3 DNA: TGTGCCAGCTCACCACCGATGGGACAGGGGGCGGGAGAGCAGTACTTC. It encodes CASSPPMGQGAGEQYF.

The chain carries TRBV7-6 and TRBJ2-5; 13 bases align to TRBD2. The CDR3 loop spans 19 amino acids. Per the germline V gene, CDR1 is SGHVS and CDR2 is FNYEAQ. With 3 bases clipped from V and 5 bases from J, the junction kept 15 bases outside the gene matches. CDR3 sequence: CASSFRPALLAGGGETQYF. The CDR3 region has the DNA TGTGCCAGCAGCTTTAGACCCGCACTACTAGCGGGAGGGGGGGAGACCCAGTACTTC. The full variable domain, with the rest looked up from reference TRBV7-6 and TRBJ2-5, is GAGVSQSPRYKVTKRGQDVALRCDPISGHVSLYWYRQALGQGPEFLTYFNYEAQQDKSGLPNDRFSAERPEGSISTLTIQRTEQRDSAMYRCASSFRPALLAGGGETQYFGPGTRLLVL.

The rearrangement joins TRBV19 to TRBJ2-5; 10 positions match TRBD1. V dropped 4 bases and J dropped 2; count of bases not matched to a gene: 4. The CDR3 totals 15 residues. Per the germline V gene, CDR1 is LNHDA and CDR2 is SQIVND (reference sequence). CDR3 residues: CASSKGQGFQETQYF. Here the CDR3 DNA reads TGTGCCAGTAGTAAGGGACAGGGGTTTCAAGAGACCCAGTACTTC.

The chain couples TRBV28 to TRBJ2-6, with 7 bases matching TRBD1. The CDR3 is made up of 18 amino acids. From germline, CDR1 is MDHEN and CDR2 SYDVKM. Unmatched junction bases numbered 6, after V lost 1 base and J lost 0 bases. The CDR3 region is CASSLSDRFYSGANVLTF. In DNA form, the CDR3 reads TGTGCCAGCAGTTTATCGGACAGGTTTTACTCTGGGGCCAACGTCCTGACTTTC. The full variable domain, in which reference TRBV28 and TRBJ2-6 provide the parts outside the CDR3, is DVKVTQSSRYLVKRTGEKVFLECVQDMDHENMFWYRQDPGLGLRLIYFSYDVKMKEKGDIPEGYSVSREKKERFSLILESASTNQTSMYLCASSLSDRFYSGANVLTFGAGSRLTVL.

The chain employs TRBV6-5 and TRBJ1-1; possible D gene TRBD1, 6 bases. Germline-derived CDR1 and CDR2 are MNHEY and SVGAGI. V lost 4 bases and J lost 6, with 15 bases in between. The CDR3 consists of 14 residues. DNA of the CDR3: TGTGCCAGCAGTTCAGGACAGCCATTGGCTGAAGCTTTCTTT. Translation: CASSSGQPLAEAFF.

J is TRBJ2-5 and V is TRBV21-1; the D call in the table, TRBD1, was not verified against the DNA. TRBV21-1 is labeled a pseudogene. The CDR3 loop spans 14 amino acids. CDR3 DNA sequence: TGTGCCAGCAGCAAAGAACAGGGGTGGAAGACCCAGTACTTC. Its translation: CASSKEQGWKTQYF.

The rearrangement joins TRBV13 to TRBJ2-1, with D possibly TRBD2 on 6 matching bases. CDR3 length: 17 amino acids. Germline V lookup: CDR1 PRHDT, CDR2 FYEKMQ (reference sequence). Trimming removed 0 bases from V and 5 bases from J, with 17 bases in between. In DNA, the CDR3 is TGTGCCAGCAGCTTAGGAGCCCCGGGACTCGTCGACAATGAGCAGTTCTTC. As protein: CASSLGAPGLVDNEQFF.